The clone carrying this TCR beta chain has a handful of counts. This specimen belongs to a study of blood T cells in healthy people across ages. Caucasian, healthy and from Russia, the donors were aged between about 6 and 100. Per-sample yields of isolated PBMCs were at least 6.5 million. Total RNA, at least 6 micrograms per sample, was extracted from PBMCs. Alongside a J-beta primer mix, a sample-barcoded 5' primer served in a second PCR lasting roughly 7 to 11 cycles. From each sample, at least 2.5 million paired-end reads containing CDR3 were obtained. Via MiXCR, TCRdb re-called the 5' RACE reads, giving one row per CDR3 protein. The repertoire holds some 900,000 distinct CDR3 sequences, with about 48% as singletons. CDR1 and CDR2 (germline): DFQATT, SNEGSKA (reference sequence). CDR3 length: 12 amino acids.

The TCR was taken from a man aged 25 to 45 in good health. The chain links TRBV20-1 to TRBJ2-1, with 8 bases matching TRBD2. Sequencing was done on a sample of blood. CDR3 DNA sequence: TGCAGACCCAGCGGGGGCGGGAATGAGCAGTTCTTC. This codes for CRPSGGGNEQFF.